Listed below are T cell receptor beta chains from one sample, sequenced in a study of control samples from healthy donors and cancer patients. Profiled with immunoSEQ multiplex PCR; TCRdb holds only in-frame clones, not every one. The sample carries 100,000 to 150,000 clones, about 92% recorded once. The source material was PBMCs. These TCRs come from a man in his fifties with head and neck cancer. Both conserved end residues are part of each CDR3. The D gene is left open where the match is weak. Size is omitted from some rows. Given values are once, few, many or a class for expanded clones.

>14|TRBV28|-|TRBJ2-1|-
TGTGCCAGCAGACGTTTGGAAGTCTCTGATGAGCAGTTCTTC
CASRRLEVSDEQFF
>16|TRBV9|TRBD1|TRBJ1-3|once
TGTGCCAGCAGCCCCCGAGAGGGGGCGACCGGAAACACCATATATTTT
CASSPREGATGNTIYF
>15|TRBV19|-|TRBJ2-5|-
TGTGCCAGTAGTCCCGGGGGCTCCAACCAGGAGACCCAGTACTTC
CASSPGGSNQETQYF
>12|TRBV2|-|TRBJ1-1|-
TGTGCCAGGATTAATTCGAACACTGAAGCTTTCTTT
CARINSNTEAFF
>18|TRBV24-1|TRBD2|TRBJ2-1|-
TGTGCCACCAGTGACCCGGGACTAGCGGGGGGTCACTACAATGAGCAGTTCTTC
CATSDPGLAGGHYNEQFF
>13|TRBV5-4|-|TRBJ1-1|-
TGTGCCAGCAGTCTCGGGGGGGTCACTGAAGCTTTCTTT
CASSLGGVTEAFF
>13|TRBV27|-|TRBJ1-1|-
TGTGCCAGCAGATTAGGGGTAGCTCGTCCCGCTTTCTTT
CASRLGVARPAFF
>12|TRBV30|-|TRBJ1-1|-
TGTGCCTCCCAATACTCCGGGACTGAAGCTTTCTTT
CASQYSGTEAFF
>15|TRBV2|-|TRBJ1-6|-
TGTGCCAGCGCCGCTGAACAGGGCCGATATTCACCCCTCCACTTT
CASAAEQGRYSPLHF
>16|TRBV4-1|TRBD1|TRBJ1-4|-
TGCGCCAGCAGCCAAGTTACAGGGGGCGGGAGTGAAAAACTGTTTTTT
CASSQVTGGGSEKLFF
>13|TRBV12-3/TRBV12-4|-|TRBJ1-1|-
TGTGCCAGCAGCCAAAGGGGGGGGACTGAAGCTTTCTTT
CASSQRGGTEAFF
>14|TRBV19|TRBD1|TRBJ2-1|-
TGTGCCAGGCGGGAACGGACAGGGCACAATGAGCAGTTCTTC
CARRERTGHNEQFF
>12|TRBV7-2|-|TRBJ2-5|-
TGTGCCAGCAGCTTAGCGGGTAGCGCCCAGTACTTC
CASSLAGSAQYF
>12|TRBV19|-|TRBJ2-3|-
TGTGCCAGTAGCAATCCGGGGGATACGCAGTATTTT
CASSNPGDTQYF
>13|TRBV5-1|-|TRBJ1-2|once
TGCGCCAGCAGACTGACAGAGAACTATGGCTACACCTTC
CASRLTENYGYTF
>14|TRBV9|-|TRBJ1-2|-
TGTGCCAGCAGCGTAGGACTTATAGGGGATGGCTACACCTTC
CASSVGLIGDGYTF
>13|TRBV19|-|TRBJ1-5|-
TGTGCCAGTCGAAGGACTGGACCAGAGCCCCAGCATTTT
CASRRTGPEPQHF
>15|TRBV18|-|TRBJ1-4|-
TGTGCCAGCTCACCATGGGGGTCGGCGGGGGAAAAACTGTTTTTT
CASSPWGSAGEKLFF